The T cell receptor (beta chain) described here comes from a study of vaccination effects on CD4 cells after COVID-19. Sequencing used immunoSEQ multiplex PCR; TCRdb keeps in-frame clones, though not all of them. The sample contains about 52,000 clones, 60% to 80% of which appear only once. CD4+ T cells specific for antigen were expanded with viral peptide pools by the ViraFEST assay before sequencing. Having been cultured for less than 13 days, the cells underwent CD4+ T cell isolation. Nucleocapsid antibody tests were negative, and the vaccine recipients had no prior SARS-CoV-2 infection. As concerns this clone: No antigen is known for it.

The clonotype comes from a human donor who received a COVID-19 vaccine. Source: CD4+ T cells from PBMCs cultured with HCoV-OC43 spike peptides, taken before COVID-19 vaccination. This sample's subset: HCoV-OC43 spike overlapping peptide pool stimulation.

CDR3 sequence: CASSEGASGWNTQYF. Written as DNA, the CDR3 is TGTGCCAGCAGTGAAGGGGCTAGCGGGTGGAATACGCAGTATTTT. The V gene is TRBV6-1, the J gene TRBJ2-3, with 8 bases aligning to TRBD2. V trimming: 1 base; J trimming: 7 bases; junction bases outside the gene matches: 7. Germline-derived CDR1 and CDR2 are MNHNS and SASEGT. CDR3 size: 15 residues.